Following are 7 T cell receptor beta chains from one sample sequenced in a study of CD8 T cells in Susac syndrome. It was with random hexamers that about 0.45 to 1 ug RNA was reverse transcribed. TCRdb re-called the immunoSEQ multiplex PCR reads with MiXCR, one entry per CDR3 protein. The sample consists of about 110,000 distinct CDR3 sequences, roughly 94% of them appearing once. Material for sequencing was CD8+ T cells from PBMCs. The receptors stem from a human donor with Susac syndrome.

The genes are TRBV9 and TRBJ2-5; perhaps TRBD2 as D (6 bases). Trimming left V 0 bases short and J 1 base short, with 10 bases between. Germline V gene sequence: CDR1 SGDLS, CDR2 YYNGEE. The CDR3 loop spans 15 amino acids. CDR3 loop: CASSVGSSGQETQYF. CDR3 bases: TGTGCCAGCAGCGTAGGTAGTAGCGGCCAAGAGACCCAGTACTTC.

The chain couples TRBV29-1 to TRBJ1-2, with D unresolved. CDR3 length: 15 amino acids. Trimming removed 5 bases at V and 1 base at J, with 17 bases between. Germline CDR1 reads SQVTM; CDR2 reads ANQGSEA. The CDR3 loop is CSVRHALDINYGYTF. CDR3 nucleotide sequence: TGCAGCGTTCGACACGCGCTCGATATTAACTATGGCTACACCTTC.

This rearrangement joins TRBV7-6 to TRBJ2-5; no definite D call. V lost 6 bases to trimming and J lost 4 bases, with 15 bases between them. The CDR3 length is 14 residues. Germline V gives CDR1 SGHVS, CDR2 FNYEAQ. CDR3 nucleotides: TGTGCCAGCAGTGGAGAGGAGACTCTAGAGACCCAGTACTTC. Amino acid sequence: CASSGEETLETQYF.

V and J are TRBV7-9 and TRBJ1-5; D ambiguous. This CDR3 contains 12 residues. V was clipped by 7 bases and J by 0 bases, with 4 bases between them. Germline CDR1 and CDR2: SEHNR and FQNEAQ (reference sequence). This CDR3 reads CASTGSNQPQHF. In nucleotides, the CDR3 is TGTGCCAGCACGGGTAGCAATCAGCCCCAGCATTTT.

This clonotype was observed a single time. This chain links TRBV11-2 with TRBJ2-4; TRBD2 aligns across 13 bases. Unmatched junction bases numbered 9, after V lost 5 bases and J lost 8 bases. Germline values: CDR1 SGHAT, CDR2 FQNNGV. The CDR3 spans 16 residues. The CDR3 loop is CASSPQLAGGLDIQYF. CDR3 nucleotide sequence: TGTGCCAGCAGCCCTCAACTAGCGGGGGGGCTGGACATTCAGTACTTC.

The chain links TRBV7-2 to TRBJ1-2; a possible D gene is TRBD1 (5 bases). Germline lookup yields CDR1 SGHTA and CDR2 FQGNSA. Trimming took off 5 bases at V and 8 bases at J, with 12 bases between the two ends. CDR3 size: 12 residues. The CDR3 here is CASSPGVGGYTF. DNA of the CDR3: TGTGCCAGCAGCCCGGGGGTGGGCGGCTACACCTTC. Combining the CDR3 with reference TRBV7-2 and TRBJ1-2 gives the whole variable domain GAGVSQSPSNKVTEKGKDVELRCDPISGHTALYWYRQSLGQGLEFLIYFQGNSAPDKSGLPSDRFSAERTGGSVSTLTIQRTQQEDSAVYLCASSPGVGGYTFGSGTRLTVV.

The rearrangement joins TRBV29-1 to TRBJ2-7, with D perhaps TRBD1 or TRBD2 (6 bases each). The CDR3 sequence is 12 residues long. CDR1 is SQVTM, CDR2 ANQGSEA, per germline. Trimming left V 3 bases short and J 6 bases short, with 12 bases between. CDR3 sequence (DNA): TGCAGCGTTGATACGGGGGCAGCCGAGCAGTACTTC. This gives the protein CSVDTGAAEQYF.